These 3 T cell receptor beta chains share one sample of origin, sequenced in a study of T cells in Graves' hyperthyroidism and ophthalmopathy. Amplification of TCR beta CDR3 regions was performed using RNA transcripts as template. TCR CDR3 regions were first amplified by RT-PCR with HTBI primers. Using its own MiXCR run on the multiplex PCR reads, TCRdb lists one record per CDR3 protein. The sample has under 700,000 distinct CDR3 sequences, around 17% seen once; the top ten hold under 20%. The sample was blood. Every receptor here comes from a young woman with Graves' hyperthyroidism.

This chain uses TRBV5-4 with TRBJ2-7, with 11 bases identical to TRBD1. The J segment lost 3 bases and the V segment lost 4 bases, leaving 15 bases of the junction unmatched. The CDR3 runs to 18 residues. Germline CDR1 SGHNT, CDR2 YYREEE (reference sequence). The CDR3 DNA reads TGTGCCAGCAGCCTCCGGGACAGGGGGGAGTATAGGAACTACGAGCAGTACTTC. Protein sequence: CASSLRDRGEYRNYEQYF.

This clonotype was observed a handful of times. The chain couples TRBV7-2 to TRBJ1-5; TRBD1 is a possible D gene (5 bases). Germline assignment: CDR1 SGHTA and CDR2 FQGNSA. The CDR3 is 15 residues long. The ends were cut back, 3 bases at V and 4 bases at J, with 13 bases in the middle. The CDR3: CASSFEPGGNQPQHF. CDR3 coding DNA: TGTGCCAGCAGCTTTGAACCTGGGGGGAATCAGCCCCAGCATTTT.

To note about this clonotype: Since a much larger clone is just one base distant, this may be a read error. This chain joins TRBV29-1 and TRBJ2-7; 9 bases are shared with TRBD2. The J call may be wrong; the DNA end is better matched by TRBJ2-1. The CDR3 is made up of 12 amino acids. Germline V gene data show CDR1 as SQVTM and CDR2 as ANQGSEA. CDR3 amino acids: CSVESGRYEQFF. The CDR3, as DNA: TGCAGCGTTGAAAGCGGGAGGTACGAGCAGTTCTTC.